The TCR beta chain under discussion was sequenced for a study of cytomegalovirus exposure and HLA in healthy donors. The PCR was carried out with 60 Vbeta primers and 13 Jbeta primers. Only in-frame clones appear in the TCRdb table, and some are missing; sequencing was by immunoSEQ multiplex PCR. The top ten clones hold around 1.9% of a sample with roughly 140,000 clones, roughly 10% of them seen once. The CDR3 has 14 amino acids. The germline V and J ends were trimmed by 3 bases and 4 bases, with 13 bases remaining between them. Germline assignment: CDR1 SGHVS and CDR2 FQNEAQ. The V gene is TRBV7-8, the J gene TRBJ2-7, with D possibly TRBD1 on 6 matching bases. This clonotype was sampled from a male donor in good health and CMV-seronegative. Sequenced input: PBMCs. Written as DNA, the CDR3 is TGTGCCAGCAGCTTTGGGGGCAAAGGGTACGAGCAGTACTTC. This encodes CASSFGGKGYEQYF.